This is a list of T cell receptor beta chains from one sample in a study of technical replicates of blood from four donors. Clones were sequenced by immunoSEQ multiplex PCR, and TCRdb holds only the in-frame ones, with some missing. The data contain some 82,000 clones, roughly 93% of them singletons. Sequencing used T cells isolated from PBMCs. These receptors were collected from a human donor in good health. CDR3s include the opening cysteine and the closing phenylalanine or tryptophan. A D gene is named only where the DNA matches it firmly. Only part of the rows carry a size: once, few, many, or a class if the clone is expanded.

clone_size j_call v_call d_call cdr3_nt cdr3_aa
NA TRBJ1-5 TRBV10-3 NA TGTGCCATCAGTGAGACTTTATCTCAGCCCCAGCATTTT CAISETLSQPQHF
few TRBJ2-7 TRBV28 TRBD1 TGTGCCAGCAGTACTACCGGGACAGGATACTACGAGCAGTACTTC CASSTTGTGYYEQYF
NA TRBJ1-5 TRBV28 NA TGTGCCAGCAGTTTATTGCGGGGGAGCAATCAGCCCCAGCATTTT CASSLLRGSNQPQHF
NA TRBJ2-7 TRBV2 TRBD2 TGTGCCATAGGGACTAGCGGGAAATACGAGCAGTACTTC CAIGTSGKYEQYF
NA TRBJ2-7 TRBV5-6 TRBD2 TGTGCCAGCAGCTTGGTCGCGCGGGAGACCTACGAGCAGTACTTC CASSLVARETYEQYF
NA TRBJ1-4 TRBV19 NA TGTGCCAGTAGTATTGGGGGGGTTGCAACTAATGAAAAACTGTTTTTT CASSIGGVATNEKLFF
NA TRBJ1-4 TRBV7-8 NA TGTGCCAGCAGCCCTCAGCTGGTCCTACCGGAGGAAAAACTGTTTTTT CASSPQLVLPEEKLFF
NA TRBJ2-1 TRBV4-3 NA TGCGCCAGCAGCCGGCAACTAGGTTCCAATGAGCAGTTCTTC CASSRQLGSNEQFF
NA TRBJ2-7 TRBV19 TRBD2 TGTGCCAGTAGTATAGACTACCTTCCCAGGACTAGCGGGAAAAGCTCCTACGAGCAGTACTTC CASSIDYLPRTSGKSSYEQYF
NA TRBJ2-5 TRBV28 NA TGTGCCAGCAGTTTATCTGCAGGGATAGAGACCCAGTACTTC CASSLSAGIETQYF
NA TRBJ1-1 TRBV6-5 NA TGTGCCAGCAGTTACTCGGGCGAGGGAGGTGAAGCTTTCTTT CASSYSGEGGEAFF
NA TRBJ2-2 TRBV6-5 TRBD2 TGTGCCAGCAGTTACCTTGCGCAGGGAGGGAACGGGGAGCTGTTTTTT CASSYLAQGGNGELFF
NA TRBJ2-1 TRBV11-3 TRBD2 TGTGCCAGCAGCTTAGGGGCCCGCGGGAGCTTTGAGCAGTTCTTC CASSLGARGSFEQFF
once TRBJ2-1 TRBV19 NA TGTGCCAGTAGTACGGACTCAAATGAGCAGTTCTTC CASSTDSNEQFF
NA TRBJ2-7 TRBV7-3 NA TGTGCCAGCAGCTCAGGTTCCGAGCAGTACTTC CASSSGSEQYF
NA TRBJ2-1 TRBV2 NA TGTGCCAGCAGTCCCAGGGACAATGAGCAGTTCTTC CASSPRDNEQFF
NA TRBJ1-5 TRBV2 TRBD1 TGTGCCAACCTCAGGGGGCAAAAAAGCAATCAGCCCCAGCATTTT CANLRGQKSNQPQHF
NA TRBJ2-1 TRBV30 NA TGTGCCTGGATGGGCAGCGGGCACAAGAACAATGAGCAGTTCTTC CAWMGSGHKNNEQFF
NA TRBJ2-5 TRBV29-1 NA TGCAGCGTTGTTCCTAGCGTTTCAAAAGAGACCCAGTACTTC CSVVPSVSKETQYF
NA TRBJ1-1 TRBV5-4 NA TGTGCCAGCACCCTAGGATCTGGCACTGAAGCTTTCTTT CASTLGSGTEAFF
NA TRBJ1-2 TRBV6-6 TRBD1 TGTGCCAGCGCTCCGACAGGGGAGTATGGCTACACCTTC CASAPTGEYGYTF
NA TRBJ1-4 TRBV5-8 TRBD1 TGTGCCAGCAGCAGGACAGGGGCCGCAACCGTAGAAAAACTGTTTTTT CASSRTGAATVEKLFF
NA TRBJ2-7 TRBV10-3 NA TGTGCCATCAGTGAGTCCGACACAAGTTCCTACGAGCAGTACTTC CAISESDTSSYEQYF
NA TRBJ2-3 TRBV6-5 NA TGTGCCAGCCTAGGAACCAGCACAGATACGCAGTATTTT CASLGTSTDTQYF
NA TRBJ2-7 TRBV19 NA TGTGCCACGAATTCAGGGGCAGGCGAGCAGTACTTC CATNSGAGEQYF
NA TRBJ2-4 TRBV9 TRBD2 TGTGCCAGCAGCGTAGGAACGATGGAACTAGCGGGAGGGCCTGAAGCCAAAAACATTCAGTACTTC CASSVGTMELAGGPEAKNIQYF
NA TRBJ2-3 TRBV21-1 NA TGTGCCAGCAGCATGGGACTAGCGGACTCCACAGATACGCAGTATTTT CASSMGLADSTDTQYF
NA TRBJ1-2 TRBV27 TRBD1 TGTGCCAGCAGTTTCTTCGGGACAGGGGCCCTAGCTAACTATGGCTACACCTTC CASSFFGTGALANYGYTF
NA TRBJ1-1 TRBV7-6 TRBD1 TGTGCCAGCAGCTCCCAGACAGGGGGTGGGACTGAAGCTTTCTTT CASSSQTGGGTEAFF
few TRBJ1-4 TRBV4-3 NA TGCGCCAGCAGCCCCCAATACGGGACTAATGAAAAACTGTTTTTT CASSPQYGTNEKLFF
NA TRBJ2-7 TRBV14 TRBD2 TGTGCCAGCAGCACGGGAGGCGAGCAGTACTTC CASSTGGEQYF
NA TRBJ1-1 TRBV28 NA TGTGCCAGCAGTTTAGGGCTTACTGAAGCTTTCTTT CASSLGLTEAFF
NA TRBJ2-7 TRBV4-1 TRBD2 TGCGCCAGCAGCCAAGAAGGGGGACTAGCGGGTTTCTACGAGCAGTACTTC CASSQEGGLAGFYEQYF
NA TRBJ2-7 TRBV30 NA TGTGCCTGGGGGCTGAACGAGCAGTACTTC CAWGLNEQYF
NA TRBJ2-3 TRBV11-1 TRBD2 TGTGCCAGCAGCCCAGCGGGAGCAGATACGCAGTATTTT CASSPAGADTQYF
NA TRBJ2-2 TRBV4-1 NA TGCGCCAGCAGCCAAGTTGGGGGCCGAACCGGGGAGCTGTTTTTT CASSQVGGRTGELFF
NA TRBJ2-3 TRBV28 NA TGTGCCAGCAGTCTCCAGGGGACGCAGTATTTT CASSLQGTQYF
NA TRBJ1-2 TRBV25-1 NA TGTGCCAGCAGTGAATTGTCAGCTAACTATGGCTACACCTTC CASSELSANYGYTF
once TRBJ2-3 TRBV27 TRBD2 TGTGCCAGCAGTTATGCGGGAGGGCCCGGAGATACGCAGTATTTT CASSYAGGPGDTQYF
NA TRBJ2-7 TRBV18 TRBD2 TGTGCCAGCTCGGGACTAGCGGGCCTCTCCTACGAGCAGTACTTC CASSGLAGLSYEQYF
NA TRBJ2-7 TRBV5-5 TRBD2 TGTGCCAGCAGCTCTGGAGGACTAGGGGTTAAAAACTACGAGCAGTACTTC CASSSGGLGVKNYEQYF
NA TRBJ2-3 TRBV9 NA TGTGCCAGCAGCGTAGCTCCAGGGGCCACAGATACGCAGTATTTT CASSVAPGATDTQYF
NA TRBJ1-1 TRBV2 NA TGTGCCAGCAGTGCGATGACAGATGAAGCTTTCTTT CASSAMTDEAFF
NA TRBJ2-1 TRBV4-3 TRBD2 TGCGCCAGCAGCCAAGTTCTATTTGGCGGGAGTTTGAGCGATGAGCAGTTCTTC CASSQVLFGGSLSDEQFF
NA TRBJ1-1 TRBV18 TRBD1 TGTGCCAGCTCACCACAGGGGGCAGAGCGGACTGAAGCTTTCTTT CASSPQGAERTEAFF
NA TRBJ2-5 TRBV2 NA TGTGCCAGCAGTCCCCCAGGACAGCGATACCAAGAGACCCAGTACTTC CASSPPGQRYQETQYF
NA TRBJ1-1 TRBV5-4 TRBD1 TGTGCCAGCAGCTTACAGGGGGCGCAGACTGAAGCTTTCTTT CASSLQGAQTEAFF
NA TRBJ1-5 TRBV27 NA TGTGCCAGCAGTCCGAGATCATCGAATAGCAATCAGCCCCAGCATTTT CASSPRSSNSNQPQHF
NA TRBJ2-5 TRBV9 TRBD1 TGTGCCAGCAGCGTAGAGGACAGGGGGCGCGGGGAGACCCAGTACTTC CASSVEDRGRGETQYF
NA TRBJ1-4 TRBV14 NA TGTGCCAGCTCCAGGGGATATGGGGAAAAACTGTTTTTT CASSRGYGEKLFF
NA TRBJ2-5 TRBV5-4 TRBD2 TGTGCCGGTTGCAGCAGCTCACCGGGACTAGCGGGAGCGCAGACCCAGTACTTC CAGCSSSPGLAGAQTQYF
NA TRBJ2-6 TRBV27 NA TGTGCCAGCAGTTATCAGAGTTCGGGGTGGGGGGCCAACGTCCTGACTTTC CASSYQSSGWGANVLTF
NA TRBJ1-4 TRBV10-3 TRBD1 TGTGCCATCAGTGGGACAGGAGGTAATGAAAAACTGTTTTTT CAISGTGGNEKLFF
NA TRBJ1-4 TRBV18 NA TGTGCCAGCTCGCTGAGTCAAGCAACTAATGAAAAACTGTTTTTT CASSLSQATNEKLFF
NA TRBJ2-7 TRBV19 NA TGTGCCAGCGCCGAAACTTACGGGACTGCTGGCAACGAGCAGTACTTC CASAETYGTAGNEQYF
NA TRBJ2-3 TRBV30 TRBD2 TGTGCCTGGTACCTAGCGGGGAGCACAGATACGCAGTATTTT CAWYLAGSTDTQYF
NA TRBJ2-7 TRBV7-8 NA TGTGCCAGCAGCCCATGGGGCGACTCAGAGTACGAGCAGTACTTC CASSPWGDSEYEQYF
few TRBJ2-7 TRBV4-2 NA TGTGCCAGCAGCCAAGTATTGGGCGACTACGAGCAGTACTTC CASSQVLGDYEQYF
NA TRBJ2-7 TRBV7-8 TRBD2 TGTGCCAGCAGCCGCGAACTAGCGGGGCTTTCCTACGAGCAGTACTTC CASSRELAGLSYEQYF
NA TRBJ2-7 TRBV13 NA TGTGCCAGCAGCTTAGAGGCGGTCGAGCAGTACTTC CASSLEAVEQYF